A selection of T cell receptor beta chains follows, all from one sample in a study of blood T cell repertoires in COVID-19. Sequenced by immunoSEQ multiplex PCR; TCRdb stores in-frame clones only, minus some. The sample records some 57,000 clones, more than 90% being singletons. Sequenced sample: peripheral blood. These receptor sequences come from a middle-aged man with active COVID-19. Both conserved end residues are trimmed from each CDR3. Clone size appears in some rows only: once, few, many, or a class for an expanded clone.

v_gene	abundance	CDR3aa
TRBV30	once	AWIRNMNTEAF
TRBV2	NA	ASSEAQIGTSYT
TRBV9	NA	ASSQTQGLAGVYEQY
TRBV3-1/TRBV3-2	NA	ASSQGGQRYTDTQY
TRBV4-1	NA	ASSPRDSYTEAF
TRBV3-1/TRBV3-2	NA	ASSQGGGRVNEQF
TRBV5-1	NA	ASSPTGHNYEQY
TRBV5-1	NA	ASSLTSLNEQY
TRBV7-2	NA	ASSLRPGDNQPQH
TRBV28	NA	ASSLSGFGDEQY
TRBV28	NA	ASSSQGQGATYEQY
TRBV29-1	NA	SVYVWAPSSYEQY
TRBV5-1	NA	ASSLDSPYEQY
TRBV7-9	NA	ASSLAGSTDTQY
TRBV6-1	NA	ASSEGWNRGNTEAF
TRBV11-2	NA	ASSFGEAGELF
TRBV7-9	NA	ASSLIRGIGGYT
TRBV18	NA	ASSPGRTYGYT